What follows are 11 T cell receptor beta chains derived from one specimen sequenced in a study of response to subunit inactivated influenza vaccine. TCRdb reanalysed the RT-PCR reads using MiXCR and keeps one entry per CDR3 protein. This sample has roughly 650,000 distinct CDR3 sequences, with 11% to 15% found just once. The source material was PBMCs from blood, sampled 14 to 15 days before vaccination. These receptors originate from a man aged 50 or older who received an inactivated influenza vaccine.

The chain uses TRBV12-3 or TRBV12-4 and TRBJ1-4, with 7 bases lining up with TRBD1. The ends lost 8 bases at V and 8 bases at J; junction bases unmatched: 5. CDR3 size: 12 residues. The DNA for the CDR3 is TGTGCCAGCCAGGGGGTTGGGGAAAAACTGTTTTTT. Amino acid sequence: CASQGVGEKLFF.

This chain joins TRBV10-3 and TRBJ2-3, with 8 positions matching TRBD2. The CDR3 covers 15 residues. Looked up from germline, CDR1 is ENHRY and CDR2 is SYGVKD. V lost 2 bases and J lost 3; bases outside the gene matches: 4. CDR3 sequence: CAISERRGVTDTQYF. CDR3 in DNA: TGTGCCATCAGTGAGAGGCGGGGGGTAACAGATACGCAGTATTTT.

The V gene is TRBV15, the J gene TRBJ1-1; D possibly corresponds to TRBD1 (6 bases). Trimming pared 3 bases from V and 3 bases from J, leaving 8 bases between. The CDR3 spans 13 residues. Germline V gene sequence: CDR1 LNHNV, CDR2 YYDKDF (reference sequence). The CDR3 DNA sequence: TGTGCCACCAGCAGGACAGGCCACACTGAAGCTTTCTTT. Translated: CATSRTGHTEAFF.

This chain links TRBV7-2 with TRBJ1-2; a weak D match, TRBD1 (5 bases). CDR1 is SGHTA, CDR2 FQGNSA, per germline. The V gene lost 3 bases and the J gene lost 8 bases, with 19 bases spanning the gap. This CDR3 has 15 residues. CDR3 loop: CASSFSIRREGGYTF. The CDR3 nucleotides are TGTGCCAGCAGCTTTTCGATCCGCCGGGAGGGGGGCTACACCTTC.

CDR3 in amino acids: CAMGLARGNTIYF. CDR3 DNA: TGCGCCATGGGCCTGGCCCGTGGAAACACCATATATTTT. The V call is TRBV5-1, the J call TRBJ1-3; D is unclear. CDR3 length: 13 amino acids. Trimming pared 9 bases from V and 3 bases from J, leaving 13 bases between. The germline V gene encodes CDR1 SGHRS and CDR2 YFSETQ.

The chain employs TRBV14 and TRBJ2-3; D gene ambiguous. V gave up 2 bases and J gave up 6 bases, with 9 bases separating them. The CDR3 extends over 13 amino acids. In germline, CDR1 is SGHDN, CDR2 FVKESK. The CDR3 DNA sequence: TGTGCCAGCAGCCAATTTCTCCAGGATACGCAGTATTTT. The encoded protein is CASSQFLQDTQYF.

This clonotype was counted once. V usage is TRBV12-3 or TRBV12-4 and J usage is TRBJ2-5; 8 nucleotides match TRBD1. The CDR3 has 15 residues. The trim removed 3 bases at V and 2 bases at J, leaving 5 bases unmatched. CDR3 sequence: CASSFGQGPQETQYF. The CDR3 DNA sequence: TGTGCCAGCAGTTTCGGACAGGGACCACAAGAGACCCAGTACTTC.

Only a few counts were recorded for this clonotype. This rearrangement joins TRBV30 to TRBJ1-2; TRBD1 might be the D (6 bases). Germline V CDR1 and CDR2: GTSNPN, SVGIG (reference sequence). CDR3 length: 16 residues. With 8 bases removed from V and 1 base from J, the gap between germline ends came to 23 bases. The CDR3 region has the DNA TGTGCCGGGAATACGGGGAGGACAGATAATAACTATGGCTACACCTTC. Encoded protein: CAGNTGRTDNNYGYTF.

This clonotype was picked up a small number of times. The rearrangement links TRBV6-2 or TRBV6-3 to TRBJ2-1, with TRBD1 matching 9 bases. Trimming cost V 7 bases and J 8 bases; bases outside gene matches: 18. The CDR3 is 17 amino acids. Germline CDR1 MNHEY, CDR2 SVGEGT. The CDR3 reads CASTRDRAAFGGDEQFF. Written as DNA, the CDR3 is TGTGCCAGCACTCGGGACAGGGCAGCTTTCGGAGGCGATGAGCAGTTCTTC.

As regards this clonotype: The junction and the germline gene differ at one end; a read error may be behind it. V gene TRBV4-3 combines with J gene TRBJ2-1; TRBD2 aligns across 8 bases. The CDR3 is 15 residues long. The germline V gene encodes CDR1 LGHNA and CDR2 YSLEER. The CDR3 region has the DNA TGCGGCAGCAGCCAAGACTCTAGCGGGTATAGGAAGCAGTTCTTC. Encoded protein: CGSSQDSSGYRKQFF.

CDR3 in amino acids: CASSQDFSWHFEQYF. DNA for the CDR3: TGCGCCAGCAGCCAAGATTTTTCATGGCACTTCGAGCAGTACTTC. This chain joins TRBV4-3 and TRBJ2-7; D gene ambiguous. Germline loops: CDR1 LGHNA, CDR2 YSLEER. Trimming took off 0 bases at V and 6 bases at J, with 15 bases between the two ends. CDR3 size: 15 residues.